This T cell receptor beta chain emerged from a study of graft-versus-host responses after intestinal transplantation. Study summary: Anti-thymocyte globulin induction was given to all recipients, followed by tacrolimus and steroids for roughly three years. Study observations and caveats: GvH clones turned up in recipient marrow; some had shown up first in ileum or blood.

Produced via immunoSEQ multiplex PCR; TCRdb's table is partial and in-frame only. The sample consists of about 100,000 clones, roughly 87% of them appearing once. The CDR3 is made up of 15 amino acids. Trimming removed 2 bases from V and 2 bases from J; junction bases left unmatched: 5. Germline CDR1 and CDR2: GTSNPN and SVGIG (reference sequence). This clone is a singleton in its sample. Its antigen is still unknown. This sequence joins TRBV30 and TRBJ2-3; TRBD1 matches 9 bases. This clonotype originated in a human donor who was the organ donor for an intestinal transplant. Sample: unstimulated CD4+ T cells sorted from spleen or lymph node cells, taken before transplant. CDR3 protein: CAWSRGTGHTDTQYF. In DNA, the CDR3 is TGTGCCTGGAGTCGGGGGACAGGGCACACAGATACGCAGTATTTT.